A single sample is the source of the 30 T cell receptor beta chains below, sequenced in a study of T-cell reconstitution after alpha-beta-depleted transplantation in children. Preparation of the TCRbeta library used unique molecular identifiers. MiXCR, applied by TCRdb to the PCR reads, yields one record per CDR3 protein. The sample lists just under 350,000 distinct CDR3 sequences; 16% were seen once. Sequencing used PBMCs, mostly from graft donor cells, obtained 360 days after TCRalphabeta/CD19-depleted stem cell transplant. The receptors stem from a male patient aged 2 to 9 who had a stem cell transplant for acute lymphoblastic leukemia, so the T cells may come from the graft donor.

This clonotype turned up a few times. This sequence joins TRBV4-1 and TRBJ1-6; D is unclear. The CDR3 covers 17 residues. V was clipped by 1 base and J by 7 bases, with 17 bases between them. Per the germline V gene, CDR1 is MGHRA and CDR2 is YSYEKL. The CDR3 coding sequence is TGCGCCAGCAGCCAAGTATGGGCAGTTGAGGCCAATTCACCCCTCCACTTT. Translation: CASSQVWAVEANSPLHF.

This clonotype was seen a handful of times. The chain is built from TRBV14 and TRBJ2-1; D is unresolved. Trimming pared 2 bases from V and 4 bases from J, leaving 6 bases between. The CDR3 totals 13 residues. Germline lookup yields CDR1 SGHDN and CDR2 FVKESK. Here the CDR3 DNA reads TGTGCCAGCAGCCAAAGGTCTTACAATGAGCAGTTCTTC. It yields the protein CASSQRSYNEQFF.

This clonotype appeared a few times. This chain joins TRBV6-5 and TRBJ2-3; the D is unclear. The CDR3 has 15 residues. The germline CDR1 and CDR2 sequences are MNHEY and SVGAGI. Between the trimmed V and J ends, which lost 0 bases and 2 bases, there was a span of 9 bases. Here the CDR3 DNA reads TGTGCCAGCAGTTACTCGGGCTTGTCCACAGATACGCAGTATTTT. Translated: CASSYSGLSTDTQYF.

This clonotype is judged large. The rearrangement uses TRBV6-2 or TRBV6-3 and TRBJ2-7, with D perhaps matching TRBD1 or TRBD2 (5 bases each). Trimming pared 2 bases from V and 3 bases from J, leaving 8 bases between. Germline lookup yields CDR1 MNHEY and CDR2 SVGEGT. The CDR3 has 13 amino acids. The CDR3 spells CASSYRDLYEQYF. CDR3 nucleotide sequence: TGTGCCAGCAGTTACAGGGACCTCTACGAGCAGTACTTC.

This clonotype showed up just a few times. This chain connects TRBV7-9 to TRBJ2-3; D could derive from TRBD1 or TRBD2 (6 bases each). The CDR3 runs to 15 residues. V was trimmed by 5 bases and J by 2 bases, leaving 14 bases between them. CDR1 SEHNR and CDR2 FQNEAQ come from the germline V gene (reference sequence). This CDR3 is CASSPDRGVTDTQYF. CDR3 coding DNA: TGTGCCAGCAGCCCCGATAGGGGGGTCACAGATACGCAGTATTTT. Together with reference TRBV7-9 and TRBJ2-3, the CDR3 gives the full variable domain: DTGVSQNPRHKITKRGQNVTFRCDPISEHNRLYWYRQTLGQGPEFLTYFQNEAQLEKSRLLSDRFSAERPKGSFSTLEIQRTEQGDSAMYLCASSPDRGVTDTQYFGPGTRLTVL.

The V gene is TRBV4-3, the J gene TRBJ2-7; D is undetermined. Germline-derived CDR1 and CDR2 are LGHNA and YSLEER. V was pared by 4 bases and J by 4 bases, with 11 bases between. The CDR3 runs to 13 residues. CDR3 nucleotide sequence: TGCGCCAGCAGCCGAGGCGCCGAATACGAGCAGTACTTC. Translated, it gives CASSRGAEYEQYF.

The rearrangement links TRBV15 to TRBJ2-3; TRBD1 agrees at 7 bases. V gave up 5 bases and J gave up 2 bases; unmatched junction bases: 1. Germline assignment: CDR1 LNHNV and CDR2 YYDKDF (reference sequence). The CDR3 length is 13 residues. CDR3 protein: CATSDRVTDTQYF. Here the CDR3 DNA reads TGTGCCACCAGCGACAGGGTCACAGATACGCAGTATTTT.

This chain connects TRBV20-1 to TRBJ2-7, with D tentatively TRBD1 (6 bases). Germline CDR1 reads DFQATT; CDR2 reads SNEGSKA (reference sequence). With 5 bases removed from V and 4 bases from J, the gap between germline ends came to 15 bases. The CDR3 spans 13 residues. The CDR3: CSALPGATYEQYF. The CDR3 bases are TGCAGTGCTCTCCCAGGGGCAACATACGAGCAGTACTTC.

The chain employs TRBV18 and TRBJ1-3; tentatively, D is TRBD1 (5 bases). V shed 5 bases and J shed 0 bases, with 11 bases lying between them. CDR1 is KGHSH and CDR2 is LQKENI in the germline V gene. This CDR3 is built from 15 residues. CDR3 sequence reads: CASSTGESSGNTIYF. The CDR3 nucleotides read TGTGCCAGCTCAACGGGGGAGAGCTCTGGAAACACCATATATTTT.

This clonotype was counted a few times. The chain is built from TRBV6-2 or TRBV6-3 and TRBJ2-7; D unclear. V lost 5 bases and J 1 base, leaving 15 bases between the germline ends. Germline loops: CDR1 MNHEY, CDR2 SVGEGT. This CDR3 region has 15 residues. CDR3 sequence: CASSTRSDFSYEQYF. The CDR3 nucleotides read TGTGCCAGCAGTACCCGATCAGATTTTTCCTACGAGCAGTACTTC.

Only a few counts were recorded for this clonotype. This chain uses TRBV15 with TRBJ2-7, with a possible D match to TRBD2 (5 bases). In germline, CDR1 is LNHNV, CDR2 YYDKDF (reference sequence). The germline V and J ends were trimmed by 3 bases and 0 bases, with 15 bases remaining between them. The CDR3 spans 16 residues. In nucleotides, the CDR3 is TGTGCCACCAGCAGGGACGGACGGAGGAGCTCCTACGAGCAGTACTTC. Translation gives CATSRDGRRSSYEQYF.

This clonotype occurred many times. This rearrangement joins TRBV20-1 to TRBJ2-2; D may match TRBD1 or TRBD2 (5 bases each). This CDR3 comprises 14 residues. V lost 6 bases and J 5 bases, leaving 16 bases between the germline ends. The germline gives CDR1 DFQATT, CDR2 SNEGSKA (reference sequence). Here the CDR3 DNA reads TGCAGTGCGATTGACAGTTCGGGGACCGGGGAGCTGTTTTTT. Amino acid sequence: CSAIDSSGTGELFF.

The chain carries TRBV4-2 and TRBJ2-2; D remains ambiguous. V was pared by 0 bases and J by 5 bases, with 10 bases between. CDR3 length: 15 residues. Per the germline V gene, CDR1 is LGHNA and CDR2 is YNFKEQ. The CDR3 region has the DNA TGTGCCAGCAGCCAAGACCCCTACTCTACCGGGGAGCTGTTTTTT. Encoded protein: CASSQDPYSTGELFF.

V is TRBV30 and J is TRBJ2-2, with no clear D. V was trimmed by 4 bases and J by 8 bases, leaving 8 bases between them. CDR1 is GTSNPN and CDR2 is SVGIG in the germline V gene (reference sequence). CDR3 length: 11 amino acids. The CDR3 region is CAWKGPGELFF. The CDR3 coding sequence is TGTGCCTGGAAAGGACCGGGGGAGCTGTTTTTT.

This clonotype has a count of ten or more. The chain carries TRBV25-1 and TRBJ2-1; 9 bases align to TRBD1. From germline, CDR1 is MGHDK and CDR2 SYGVNS. The CDR3 is 16 amino acids. The V and J ends lost 3 bases and 4 bases, in that order; junction bases with no gene match: 7. The CDR3 protein is CASSESGTGTYNEQFF. CDR3 nucleotides: TGTGCCAGCAGTGAGTCCGGGACAGGGACGTACAATGAGCAGTTCTTC.

The chain joins TRBV7-9 to TRBJ2-5; D is perhaps TRBD1 (5 bases). Per germline, CDR1 SEHNR and CDR2 FQNEAQ (reference sequence). V was trimmed by 6 bases and J by 4 bases, leaving 12 bases between them. This CDR3 spans 13 amino acids. The CDR3 bases are TGTGCCAGCAGTCAGCAGGGTCCAGAGACCCAGTACTTC. It encodes CASSQQGPETQYF.

The chain joins TRBV5-1 to TRBJ2-5; 9 nucleotides align to TRBD2. Unmatched junction bases numbered 4, after V lost 6 bases and J lost 4 bases. The CDR3 has 13 amino acids. Per the germline V gene, CDR1 is SGHRS and CDR2 is YFSETQ. CDR3 nucleotides: TGCGCCAGCACCCTAGCGGGATCAGAGACCCAGTACTTC. Residues: CASTLAGSETQYF. The entire variable domain, with the rest obtained from reference TRBV5-1 and TRBJ2-5, is as follows: KAGVTQTPRYLIKTRGQQVTLSCSPISGHRSVSWYQQTPGQGLQFLFEYFSETQRNKGNFPGRFSGRQFSNSRSEMNVSTLELGDSALYLCASTLAGSETQYFGPGTRLLVL.

The sample holds a few counts of this clonotype. The chain employs TRBV7-9 and TRBJ1-3; tentatively, D is TRBD1 (6 bases). CDR1 SEHNR and CDR2 FQNEAQ come from the germline V gene (reference sequence). The V end lost 1 base, the J end lost 4 bases, and 14 bases lay between the germline ends. The CDR3 covers 16 residues. CDR3 residues: CASSLEPGAIGNTIYF. The CDR3 bases are TGTGCCAGCAGCTTAGAACCGGGGGCAATCGGAAACACCATATATTTT.

This clonotype has more than one count but fewer than ten. The rearrangement joins TRBV12-3 or TRBV12-4 to TRBJ2-3, with TRBD2 identical over 13 bases. Germline trimming cut 5 bases from V and 4 bases from J; bases unmatched to any gene: 6. The CDR3 contains 16 residues. In DNA, the CDR3 is TGTGCCAGCAGTACGGGACTAGCGGGATGGGCAGATACGCAGTATTTT. Its protein is CASSTGLAGWADTQYF.

The chain couples TRBV6-1 to TRBJ2-1; tentatively, D is TRBD2 (6 bases). The V and J ends lost 6 bases and 0 bases respectively, with 12 bases between them. The CDR3 is 15 residues long. Germline V CDR1 and CDR2: MNHNS, SASEGT. The DNA of the CDR3 is TGTGCCAGCAGCAGGGACTTGAACTCCTACAATGAGCAGTTCTTC. This sequence encodes CASSRDLNSYNEQFF.

This clonotype showed up just a few times. J is TRBJ1-1 and V is TRBV11-1, with 7 bases that match TRBD1. J was trimmed by 4 bases and V by 5 bases; bases with no gene match: 22. Germline CDR1 is SGHAT and CDR2 is FQDESV (reference sequence). The CDR3 is 19 amino acids. This CDR3 is CASSKQGTKIPPVGTEAFF. For the CDR3, the DNA is TGTGCCAGCAGCAAACAGGGGACTAAAATCCCCCCTGTTGGCACTGAAGCTTTCTTT.

The rearrangement joins TRBV7-3 to TRBJ1-1; the D is unclear. The CDR3 has 13 residues. Trimming left V 5 bases short and J 8 bases short, with 15 bases between. Germline CDR1 is SGHTA and CDR2 is FQGTGA. The CDR3 DNA sequence: TGTGCCAGCAGCGCCTATAGTATGGGGGAAGCTTTCTTT. This translates into CASSAYSMGEAFF.

CDR3 DNA: TGTGCCAGCAGGGAGGGAGCGACGCAAGAGACCCAGTACTTC. Its protein product is CASREGATQETQYF. V and J are TRBV5-5 and TRBJ2-5; tentative D call: TRBD2 (6 bases). The CDR3 sequence is 14 residues long. V was trimmed by 5 bases and J by 2 bases, leaving 13 bases between them. Per germline, CDR1 SGHKS and CDR2 YYEKEE (reference sequence). Full variable domain (remainder filled in from reference TRBV5-5 and TRBJ2-5): DAGVTQSPTHLIKTRGQQVTLRCSPISGHKSVSWYQQVLGQGPQFIFQYYEKEERGRGNFPDRFSARQFPNYSSELNVNALLLGDSALYLCASREGATQETQYFGPGTRLLVL.

CDR3 in amino acids: CASSSQKGLAGENNEQFF. The CDR3 region has the DNA TGTGCCAGCAGCTCTCAAAAAGGACTAGCGGGAGAAAACAATGAGCAGTTCTTC. J is TRBJ2-1 and V is TRBV4-2, with TRBD2 matching over 13 bases. This CDR3 contains 18 residues. The ends lost 5 bases at V and 5 bases at J; junction bases unmatched: 12. Germline assignment: CDR1 LGHNA and CDR2 YNFKEQ.

V is TRBV7-9 and J is TRBJ2-1; D unclear. The CDR3 has 12 amino acids. Germline V CDR1 and CDR2: SEHNR, FQNEAQ (reference sequence). V was shortened by 5 bases and J by 6 bases, with 8 bases between the two germline ends. CDR3 residues: CASSRAPNEQFF. DNA of the CDR3: TGTGCCAGCAGCCGAGCGCCCAATGAGCAGTTCTTC.

Only a few counts were recorded for this clonotype. The V call is TRBV6-6, the J call TRBJ2-7; D call uncertain. Trimming shortened V by 6 bases and J by 0 bases, and 9 bases separated the two germline ends. The CDR3 has 13 amino acids. Per the germline V gene, CDR1 is MNHNY and CDR2 is SVGAGI (reference sequence). DNA for the CDR3: TGTGCCAGCAGCCCACCGGGCTCCTACGAGCAGTACTTC. This encodes CASSPPGSYEQYF.

This clonotype appeared a few times. The V gene is TRBV18, the J gene TRBJ2-2; D unclear. There are 16 residues in the CDR3. V lost 4 bases and J 1 base, leaving 13 bases between the germline ends. Germline V lookup: CDR1 KGHSH, CDR2 LQKENI. This CDR3 reads CASSRRQPLNTGELFF. CDR3 DNA sequence: TGTGCCAGCTCACGTCGCCAGCCCCTGAACACCGGGGAGCTGTTTTTT.

The sample holds one count of this clonotype. The genes are TRBV15 and TRBJ2-3, with 14 positions matching TRBD2. The junction had 13 bases not matched to a gene; V was cut back by 5 bases and J by 0 bases. This CDR3 contains 20 residues. In germline, CDR1 is LNHNV, CDR2 YYDKDF (reference sequence). This CDR3 is CATSRLIGTSGRGSTDTQYF. CDR3 coding DNA: TGTGCCACCAGCCGCCTAATCGGGACTAGCGGGAGAGGGAGCACAGATACGCAGTATTTT.

The chain employs TRBV4-2 and TRBJ2-5, with TRBD1 identical over 7 bases. Germline CDR1 reads LGHNA; CDR2 reads YNFKEQ. V was clipped by 2 bases and J by 2 bases; unmatched bases: 8. This CDR3 is built from 16 residues. CDR3 coding DNA: TGTGCCAGCAGCCAAACCGGGACAGCTTTTCAAGAGACCCAGTACTTC. This gives the protein CASSQTGTAFQETQYF.

The gene calls are TRBV12-3 or TRBV12-4 and TRBJ2-1; 7 nucleotides agree with TRBD2. The ends lost 6 bases at V and 0 bases at J; junction bases unmatched: 8. This CDR3 comprises 16 residues. The CDR3 DNA sequence: TGTGCCAGCAGCAGTAGCGGGTCCAGCTCCTACAATGAGCAGTTCTTC. Protein: CASSSSGSSSYNEQFF.